Listed here are 15 T cell receptor beta chains from one sample, sequenced in a study of molecular identifiers for immune sequencing clone quantification. TCRdb passed the PCR reads through MiXCR, listing each CDR3 protein once. The sample has around 65,000 distinct CDR3 sequences, under 20% seen once. The sequenced sample was naive CD8+ T cells from blood, with Jurkat cell RNA spiked in. Subset: FACS-sorted CD8+CD4-CCR7+CD45RA+ naive T cells. The receptors shown here come from a human donor in good health. Some libraries in this study had Jurkat cell RNA spiked in.

This clonotype was recorded at least ten times. The chain is built from TRBV12-3 or TRBV12-4 and TRBJ2-6, with D unresolved. The length of the CDR3 is 20 residues. Trimming left V 3 bases short and J 0 bases short, with 21 bases between. The CDR3 is CASSFGQERPLFSGANVLTF. The DNA for the CDR3 is TGTGCCAGCAGTTTCGGTCAGGAGAGGCCCCTCTTCTCTGGGGCCAACGTCCTGACTTTC.

A note on this clonotype: A much larger clone differs from this one at a single base, so this may be a read error. Here the CDR3 DNA reads TGTGCCAGCAGCGACGACCCTTCCTACGAGCAGTACTTC. It specifies CASSDDPSYEQYF. The J gene is TRBJ2-7, the V gene TRBV7-2; no definite D call. Per the germline V gene, CDR1 is SGHTA and CDR2 is FQGNSA. This CDR3 is built from 13 residues. Trimming pared 5 bases from V and 1 base from J, leaving 9 bases between.

This clonotype occurred many times. The V and J genes are TRBV27 and TRBJ1-5; D gene unclear. The germline V gene encodes CDR1 MNHEY and CDR2 SMNVEV (reference sequence). This CDR3 comprises 16 residues. V was cut by 4 bases and J by 1 base, with 14 bases left in between. As DNA, the CDR3 is TGTGCCAGCAGTTCTGTACCTGGGAGGAGCAATCAGCCCCAGCATTTT. This translates into CASSSVPGRSNQPQHF.

In its sample, this clonotype was seen many times. This chain connects TRBV25-1 to TRBJ1-2; no clear D gene. This CDR3 contains 14 residues. Trimming shortened V by 6 bases and J by 1 base, and 12 bases separated the two germline ends. CDR1 MGHDK and CDR2 SYGVNS come from the germline V gene. CDR3 amino acids: CASRTSEHNYGYTF. CDR3 in DNA: TGTGCCAGCAGAACCTCCGAACATAACTATGGCTACACCTTC.

This chain links TRBV7-9 with TRBJ2-7, with D maybe TRBD1 (5 bases). V lost 5 bases, J lost 3 bases, and 11 bases lay in between. The length of the CDR3 is 13 residues. CDR1 and CDR2 from the germline V gene are SEHNR and FQNEAQ (reference sequence). This CDR3 is CASSQYDSYEQYF. CDR3 nucleotides: TGTGCCAGCAGCCAATACGACAGCTACGAGCAGTACTTC. Variable domain in full (rest from reference TRBV7-9 and TRBJ2-7): DTGVSQNPRHKITKRGQNVTFRCDPISEHNRLYWYRQTLGQGPEFLTYFQNEAQLEKSRLLSDRFSAERPKGSFSTLEIQRTEQGDSAMYLCASSQYDSYEQYFGPGTRLTVT.

V and J are TRBV7-2 and TRBJ2-7, with 8 nucleotides matching TRBD2. V shed 5 bases and J 4 bases; nucleotides not matched to a gene: 13. The CDR3 runs 16 residues. The germline V gene encodes CDR1 SGHTA and CDR2 FQGNSA. The CDR3 nucleotides read TGTGCCAGCAGCGCCCCCGGGACTAGTAAGGGTTACGAGCAGTACTTC. This codes for CASSAPGTSKGYEQYF.

Note on this clonotype: Being one base from a much bigger clone, this may be a read error. The chain couples TRBV6-6 to TRBJ1-1; D uncertain. Trimming took 5 bases from V and 0 from J, leaving 13 bases between them. This CDR3 is built from 15 residues. Germline V lookup: CDR1 MNHNY, CDR2 SVGAGI (reference sequence). CDR3 sequence: CASSLTDVLNTEAFF. CDR3 bases: TGTGCCAGCAGTCTGACGGACGTCCTGAACACTGAAGCTTTCTTT.

This clonotype was detected once. This rearrangement joins TRBV30 to TRBJ1-2; D unresolved. The germline V gene encodes CDR1 GTSNPN and CDR2 SVGIG (reference sequence). The V end was cut by 5 bases, the J end by 0 bases, with 10 bases between. CDR3 length: 13 residues. The CDR3 reads CAWGPGANYGYTF. CDR3 coding DNA: TGTGCCTGGGGCCCTGGAGCTAACTATGGCTACACCTTC.

This clonotype has only a few counts. Possible read error: a much larger clone is one base away. The V and J genes are TRBV18 and TRBJ1-5; D remains unclear. In germline, CDR1 is KGHSH, CDR2 LQKENI. The CDR3 has 16 residues. The CDR3 loop reads CASSPVGSNSNQPRHF. The CDR3, as DNA: TGTGCCAGCTCACCGGTCGGTAGCAATAGCAATCAGCCCCGGCATTTT.

This clonotype turned up a few times. This rearrangement joins TRBV27 to TRBJ2-1; maybe TRBD2 (6 bases). The CDR3 extends over 16 amino acids. The germline V and J ends were trimmed by 7 bases and 4 bases, with 20 bases remaining between them. CDR1 and CDR2 from the germline V gene are MNHEY and SMNVEV (reference sequence). The CDR3 DNA reads TGTGCCAGCACCTTCCTCGGTGTTAGCGGATACAATGAGCAGTTCTTC. This translates into CASTFLGVSGYNEQFF.

This clonotype was seen more than once but under ten times. This rearrangement joins TRBV7-9 to TRBJ2-7; the D is unclear. Germline V CDR1 and CDR2: SEHNR, FQNEAQ (reference sequence). The CDR3 runs to 12 residues. V lost 1 base, J lost 4 bases, and 5 bases lay in between. DNA for the CDR3: TGTGCCAGCAGCTTAGTCTTATACGAGCAGTACTTC. Translated: CASSLVLYEQYF.

The rearrangement joins TRBV6-2 or TRBV6-3 to TRBJ2-3, with D perhaps matching TRBD1 (6 bases). This CDR3 has 16 amino acids. Trimming shortened V by 5 bases and J by 2 bases, and 17 bases separated the two germline ends. Germline loops: CDR1 MNHEY, CDR2 SVGEGT. The CDR3: CASSHRDTDTTDTQYF. CDR3 nucleotides: TGTGCCAGCAGTCACCGGGACACGGATACCACAGATACGCAGTATTTT.

The table lists this clonotype with a few counts. The chain carries TRBV11-3 and TRBJ2-2; D is ambiguous. V was pared by 7 bases and J by 1 base, with 7 bases between. Germline V gene lookup returns CDR1 SGHNT and CDR2 YENEEA. This CDR3 has 13 residues. The CDR3 DNA sequence: TGTGCCAGCACCATCCAGAACACCGGGGAGCTGTTTTTT. This sequence encodes CASTIQNTGELFF.

Ten or more counts support this clonotype. This chain links TRBV7-2 with TRBJ2-1; 11 nucleotides match TRBD2. V gave up 0 bases and J gave up 7 bases; unmatched junction bases: 2. CDR1 is SGHTA and CDR2 is FQGNSA in the germline V gene. The CDR3 is made up of 15 amino acids. This chain's CDR3 is CASSLAGLAVNEQFF. The CDR3 coding sequence is TGTGCCAGCAGCTTAGCGGGACTAGCGGTTAATGAGCAGTTCTTC. The complete variable domain, with remaining parts taken from reference TRBV7-2 and TRBJ2-1, reads GAGVSQSPSNKVTEKGKDVELRCDPISGHTALYWYRQSLGQGLEFLIYFQGNSAPDKSGLPSDRFSAERTGGSVSTLTIQRTQQEDSAVYLCASSLAGLAVNEQFFGPGTRLTVL.

Many counts were recorded for this clonotype. The gene calls are TRBV10-3 and TRBJ1-2; no reliable D call. Germline V gene data show CDR1 as ENHRY and CDR2 as SYGVKD. This CDR3 has 14 residues. Trimming took 5 bases from V and 5 from J, leaving 15 bases between them. Here the CDR3 DNA reads TGTGCCATCAGTACATACCTGACAACTTATGGCTACACCTTC. It specifies CAISTYLTTYGYTF.